These T cell receptor beta chains were read from a single sample in a study of T cells in Graves' hyperthyroidism and ophthalmopathy. A single record per CDR3 protein comes from TCRdb applying MiXCR to the multiplex PCR reads. The sample has 490,000 or so distinct CDR3 sequences; 40% to 50% are singletons. Sequences were obtained from peripheral blood or thyroid tissue (not recorded which). The receptors shown here come from an adult woman with Graves' disease, either hyperthyroidism or ophthalmopathy (not recorded which). The CDR3 runs from the conserved cysteine through the conserved F or W. The order of the fields is D gene, clone size, J gene, V gene, CDR3 DNA, CDR3 protein. The D gene is left open where the match is weak. Clone size is stated in some rows and not others, as once, few, many or a class when expanded.

NA NA TRBJ2-5 TRBV5-1 TGCGCCAGCAGTCCCGGTTATCGGGAGACCCAGTACTTC CASSPGYRETQYF
NA many TRBJ1-5 TRBV24-1 TGTGCCACCGGAACAGAAGGCCAGCCCCAGCATTTT CATGTEGQPQHF
NA NA TRBJ1-1 TRBV19 TGTGCCAGTACAACAACTCGGGCAGGATCAAACACTGAAGCTTTCTTT CASTTTRAGSNTEAFF
NA NA TRBJ2-7 TRBV27 TGTGCCAGCAGTCCAACCGGGCCCCCGGGAACCTACGAGCAGTACTTC CASSPTGPPGTYEQYF
NA NA TRBJ2-2 TRBV7-3 TGTGCCAGCAGCTTAATGCATCCCGCGAACACCGGGGAGCTGTTTTTT CASSLMHPANTGELFF
TRBD2 NA TRBJ2-7 TRBV11-2 TGTGCCAGCAGCTTAGTACTAGCGGGAGGAAACGGGTACTACGAGCAGTACTTC CASSLVLAGGNGYYEQYF
TRBD2 many TRBJ2-7 TRBV5-1 TGCGCCAGCAGCGGGACTAGCGGGAGCCTCGAGCAGTACTTC CASSGTSGSLEQYF
NA once TRBJ1-5 TRBV6-5 TGTGCCAGCAGTTTTGATCAGCCCCAGCATTTT CASSFDQPQHF
NA NA TRBJ1-2 TRBV6-1 TGTGCCAGCAGTGAATCGACGTTTGGAAACACCTTC CASSESTFGNTF
TRBD1 many TRBJ1-5 TRBV5-1 TGCGCCAGCAGCTCCGACAGGGATCAGCCCCAGCATTTT CASSSDRDQPQHF
TRBD2 NA TRBJ2-5 TRBV5-1 TGCGCCAGCAGCCAACCAAGAGCGGGAGCTCGGGAGACCCAGTACTTC CASSQPRAGARETQYF
NA many TRBJ1-1 TRBV6-5 TGTGCCAGCAGCCCTCGGAATGGGAACACTGAAGCTTTCTTT CASSPRNGNTEAFF
NA few TRBJ2-5 TRBV18 TGTGCCAGCTCTCGCATCCTAGCGTCCCAAGAGACCCAGTACTTC CASSRILASQETQYF
NA many TRBJ1-1 TRBV7-9 TGCGCCAGCAGCTTGGAGGAGAACACTGAAGCTTTCTTT CASSLEENTEAFF
NA many TRBJ1-6 TRBV19 TGTGCCAGTAGTATCCGACCTGACAGACTTTATAATTCACCCCTCCACTTT CASSIRPDRLYNSPLHF
NA NA TRBJ1-1 TRBV14 TGTGCCAGCAGCCAAGAGTTGAGGCCTAGAGGCGGGGACACTGAAGCTTTCTTT CASSQELRPRGGDTEAFF
NA NA TRBJ1-5 TRBV20-1 TGCAGTGGGTCCCTCGCAGAAGGTCAGCCCCAGCATTTT CSGSLAEGQPQHF
NA NA TRBJ1-5 TRBV28 TGTGCCAGCAGTTTGAGGGGTACCGGGGAGCATTTT CASSLRGTGEHF
NA NA TRBJ2-2 TRBV6-5 TGTGCCAGCATTAAGGGTCACACCGGGGAGCTGTTTTTT CASIKGHTGELFF
NA NA TRBJ1-2 TRBV20-1 TGCAGTGCTAGAGCCGCCGGGACTCAGCTTGCCGGGGACGATGGCTACACCTTC CSARAAGTQLAGDDGYTF
NA NA TRBJ2-7 TRBV15 TGTGCCACCAGCAGAGATCACAGATTCTCCTACGAGCAGTACTTC CATSRDHRFSYEQYF
TRBD1 NA TRBJ1-4 TRBV7-8 TGTGCCAGCAGCTCCAAGGACAGGGGGAATGAAAAACTGTTTTTT CASSSKDRGNEKLFF
TRBD1 NA TRBJ2-5 TRBV7-9 TGTGCCAGCAGTCGGGACAGGGGAGAAGAGACCCAGTACTTC CASSRDRGEETQYF
TRBD1 NA TRBJ1-5 TRBV10-3 TGTGCCACGAAGACAGGGCTTGATCAGCCCCAGCATTTT CATKTGLDQPQHF
NA few TRBJ1-6 TRBV6-5 TGTGCCAGCAGTGACGGGACGGACAATTCACCCCTCCACTTT CASSDGTDNSPLHF
NA NA TRBJ1-3 TRBV29-1 TGCAGCGTAAAGGTGGGGTCCGGAAACACCATATATTTT CSVKVGSGNTIYF
NA NA TRBJ2-7 TRBV3-1 TGTGCCAGCAGCCAAGCCCCTAGTCCCTACGAGCAGTACTTC CASSQAPSPYEQYF
TRBD1 once TRBJ2-5 TRBV6-6 TGTGCCAGCAGTTCGGACAGGGGCGGGAAAGAGACCCAGTACTTC CASSSDRGGKETQYF
TRBD2 NA TRBJ2-6 TRBV15 TGTGCCACCATGGCAGCGGGGTACTCTGGGGCCAACGTCCTGACTTTC CATMAAGYSGANVLTF
NA many TRBJ2-1 TRBV7-7 TGTGCTAGCAGCTCGGAGGTTGGCAATGAGCAGTTCTTC CASSSEVGNEQFF
NA many TRBJ2-2 TRBV4-1 TGCGCCAGCAGCCAAGTAACGGGTACTCACACCGGGGAGCTGTTTTTT CASSQVTGTHTGELFF
NA NA TRBJ2-3 TRBV20-1 TGCAGTGCTAGAGAGTTCGGTAATATCGATACGCAGTATTTT CSAREFGNIDTQYF
NA few TRBJ2-7 TRBV5-1 TGCGCCAGCAGCTTGGGAAACGCGCGAGAGCAGTACTTC CASSLGNAREQYF
TRBD1 NA TRBJ1-4 TRBV20-1 TGCAGTGCTACCTGGGGGACAGGGAATGAAAAACTGTTTTTT CSATWGTGNEKLFF